The source of this T cell receptor (beta chain) is a study of early T cells in non-severe SARS-CoV-2 infection. Regarding the study as a whole: Matches to VDJdb favored anti-spike CD8 responses and missed private and CD4 specificities.

In its sample, this clonotype was seen a few times. Its antigen is unknown. The CDR3 loop spans 16 amino acids. CDR1 and CDR2 from the germline V gene are SGHRS and YFSETQ. With V trimmed by 4 bases and J by 1 base, 4 bases remained unmatched. Attached unique molecular identifiers marked individual cDNA molecules. TCRdb re-analysed the 5' RACE reads in MiXCR, keeping a single row per CDR3 protein. The repertoire holds about 48,000 distinct CDR3 sequences, with under 7.5% as singletons. The receptor was isolated from an adult who was a healthcare worker with PCR-confirmed SARS-CoV-2 infection or an uninfected control (not recorded which). Here the sequenced sample was whole blood, taken at baseline. The rearrangement links TRBV5-1 to TRBJ2-2, with TRBD2 matching 10 bases. In DNA form, the CDR3 reads TGCGCCAGCAGCCATAGGACTAGCGGGAACACCGGGGAGCTGTTTTTT. The encoded protein is CASSHRTSGNTGELFF.